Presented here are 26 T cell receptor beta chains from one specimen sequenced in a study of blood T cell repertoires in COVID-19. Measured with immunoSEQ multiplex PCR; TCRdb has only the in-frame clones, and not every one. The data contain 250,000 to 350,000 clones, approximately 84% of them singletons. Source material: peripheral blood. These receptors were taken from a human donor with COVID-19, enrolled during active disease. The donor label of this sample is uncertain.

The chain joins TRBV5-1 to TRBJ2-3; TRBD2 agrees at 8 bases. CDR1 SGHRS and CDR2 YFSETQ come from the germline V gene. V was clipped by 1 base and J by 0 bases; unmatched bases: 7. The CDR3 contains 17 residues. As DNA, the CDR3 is TGCGCCAGCAGCTTGAACGATCCTAGCGGGAGCACAGATACGCAGTATTTT. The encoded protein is CASSLNDPSGSTDTQYF.

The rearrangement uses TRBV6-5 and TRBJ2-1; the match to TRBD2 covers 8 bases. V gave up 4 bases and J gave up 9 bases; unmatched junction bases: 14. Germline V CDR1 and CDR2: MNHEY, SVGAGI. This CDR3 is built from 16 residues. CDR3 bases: TGTGCCAGCAGTTTTGGACTAGCAGCCGAGGGTGGTGAGCAGTTCTTC. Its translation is CASSFGLAAEGGEQFF.

This CDR3 reads CASSLTGVREKLFF. The CDR3 coding sequence is TGTGCCAGCAGTTTAACGGGGGTTAGGGAAAAACTGTTTTTT. The gene calls are TRBV28 and TRBJ1-4; a weak D match, TRBD1 (5 bases). Germline-derived CDR1 and CDR2 are MDHEN and SYDVKM. With 2 bases removed from V and 8 bases from J, the gap between germline ends came to 12 bases. CDR3 length equals 14 residues.

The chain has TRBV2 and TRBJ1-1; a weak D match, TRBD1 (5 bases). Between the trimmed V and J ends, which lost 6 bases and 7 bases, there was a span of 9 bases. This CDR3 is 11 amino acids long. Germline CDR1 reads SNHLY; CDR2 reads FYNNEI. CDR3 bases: TGTGCCAGCAGGATAGACAGTGAAGCTTTCTTT. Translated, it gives CASRIDSEAFF.

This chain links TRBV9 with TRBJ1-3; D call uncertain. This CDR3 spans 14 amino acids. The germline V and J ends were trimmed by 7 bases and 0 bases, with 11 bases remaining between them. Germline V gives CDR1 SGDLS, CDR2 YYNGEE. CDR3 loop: CASGRVGSGNTIYF. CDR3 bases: TGTGCCAGCGGGAGGGTAGGCTCTGGAAACACCATATATTTT.

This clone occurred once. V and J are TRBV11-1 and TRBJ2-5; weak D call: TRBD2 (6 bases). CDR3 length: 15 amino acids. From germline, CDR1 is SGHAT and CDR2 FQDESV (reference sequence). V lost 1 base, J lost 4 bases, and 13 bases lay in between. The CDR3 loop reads CASSLEVRGIETQYF. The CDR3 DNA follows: TGTGCCAGCAGCTTAGAGGTCCGGGGGATAGAGACCCAGTACTTC.

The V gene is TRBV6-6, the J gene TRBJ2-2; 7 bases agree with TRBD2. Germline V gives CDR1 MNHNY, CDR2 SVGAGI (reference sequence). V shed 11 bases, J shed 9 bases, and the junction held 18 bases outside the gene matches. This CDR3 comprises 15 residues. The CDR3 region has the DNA TGTGCCGTCCCCCAAACTAGCGCCCAATTCAGGGAGCTGTTTTTT. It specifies CAVPQTSAQFRELFF.

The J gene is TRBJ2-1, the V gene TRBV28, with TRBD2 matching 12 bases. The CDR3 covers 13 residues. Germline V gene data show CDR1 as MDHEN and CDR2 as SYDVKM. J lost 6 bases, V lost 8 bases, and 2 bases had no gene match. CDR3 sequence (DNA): TGTGCCAGCGGACTAGCGGGACCCAATGAGCAGTTCTTC. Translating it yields CASGLAGPNEQFF.

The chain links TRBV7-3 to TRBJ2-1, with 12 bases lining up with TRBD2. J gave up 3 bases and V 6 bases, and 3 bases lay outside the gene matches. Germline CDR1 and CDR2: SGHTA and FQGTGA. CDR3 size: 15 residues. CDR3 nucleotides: TGTGCCAGCAGGCTGACTAGCGGGAGCTACAATGAGCAGTTCTTC. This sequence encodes CASRLTSGSYNEQFF.

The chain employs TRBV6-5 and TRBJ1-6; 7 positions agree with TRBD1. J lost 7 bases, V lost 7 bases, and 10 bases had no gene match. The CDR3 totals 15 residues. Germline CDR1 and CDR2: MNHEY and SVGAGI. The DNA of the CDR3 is TGTGCCAGCACCGAGAACAGGGGATGGAATTCACCCCTCCACTTT. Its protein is CASTENRGWNSPLHF.

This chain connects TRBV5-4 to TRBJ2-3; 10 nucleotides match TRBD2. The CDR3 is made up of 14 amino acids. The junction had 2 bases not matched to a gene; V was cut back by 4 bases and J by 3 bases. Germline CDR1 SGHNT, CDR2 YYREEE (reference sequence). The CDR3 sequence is CASSLAGATDTQYF. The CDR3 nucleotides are TGTGCCAGCAGCCTAGCGGGAGCGACAGATACGCAGTATTTT.

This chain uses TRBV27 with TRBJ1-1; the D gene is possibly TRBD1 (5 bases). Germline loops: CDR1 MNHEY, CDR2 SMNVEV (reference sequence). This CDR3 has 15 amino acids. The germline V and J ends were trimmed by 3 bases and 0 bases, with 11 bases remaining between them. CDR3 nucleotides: TGTGCCAGCAGTTTTCGGGGGGGATTGAACACTGAAGCTTTCTTT. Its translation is CASSFRGGLNTEAFF.

CDR3 sequence reads: CASSANRQGYEQFF. CDR3 bases: TGTGCCAGCAGCGCAAATCGACAGGGATATGAGCAGTTCTTC. The chain has TRBV9 and TRBJ2-1; 7 bases line up with TRBD1. V shed 3 bases, J shed 8 bases, and the junction held 8 bases outside the gene matches. This CDR3 spans 14 amino acids. From germline, CDR1 is SGDLS and CDR2 YYNGEE.

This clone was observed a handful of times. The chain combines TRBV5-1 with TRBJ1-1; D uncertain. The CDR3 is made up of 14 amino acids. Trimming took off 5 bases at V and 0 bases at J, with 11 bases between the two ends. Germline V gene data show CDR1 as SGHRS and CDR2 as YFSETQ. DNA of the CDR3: TGCGCCAGCAGGTCAGAGGCCATGAACACTGAAGCTTTCTTT. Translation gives CASRSEAMNTEAFF.

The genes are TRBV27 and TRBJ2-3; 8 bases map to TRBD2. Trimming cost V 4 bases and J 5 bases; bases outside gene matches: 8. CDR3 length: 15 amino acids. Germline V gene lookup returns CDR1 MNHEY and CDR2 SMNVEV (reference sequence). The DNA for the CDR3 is TGTGCCAGCAGTTCGGGACTAGTGATTGTAGATACGCAGTATTTT. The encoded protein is CASSSGLVIVDTQYF.

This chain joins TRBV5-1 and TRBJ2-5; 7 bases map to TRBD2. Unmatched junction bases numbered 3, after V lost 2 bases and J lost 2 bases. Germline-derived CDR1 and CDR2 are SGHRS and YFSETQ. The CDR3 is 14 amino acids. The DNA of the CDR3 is TGCGCCAGCAGCTTCTCTAGCGGACAAGAGACCCAGTACTTC. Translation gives CASSFSSGQETQYF.

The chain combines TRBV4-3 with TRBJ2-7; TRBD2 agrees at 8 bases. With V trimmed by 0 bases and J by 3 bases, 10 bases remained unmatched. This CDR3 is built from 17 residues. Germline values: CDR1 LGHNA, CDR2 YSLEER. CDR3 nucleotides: TGCGCCAGCAGCCAAGATAGAACTAGCGGAGCCCTCTACGAGCAGTACTTC. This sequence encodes CASSQDRTSGALYEQYF.

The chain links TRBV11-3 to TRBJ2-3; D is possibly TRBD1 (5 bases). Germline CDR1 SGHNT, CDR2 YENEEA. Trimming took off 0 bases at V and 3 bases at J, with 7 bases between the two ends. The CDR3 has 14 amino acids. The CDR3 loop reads CASSLDRVTDTQYF. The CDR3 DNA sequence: TGTGCCAGCAGCTTAGACAGGGTGACAGATACGCAGTATTTT.

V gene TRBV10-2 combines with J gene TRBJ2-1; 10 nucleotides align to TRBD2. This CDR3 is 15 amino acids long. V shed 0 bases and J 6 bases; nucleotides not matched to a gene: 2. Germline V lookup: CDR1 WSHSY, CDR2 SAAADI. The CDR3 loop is CASSESASGSNEQFF. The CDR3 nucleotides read TGCGCCAGCAGTGAGTCCGCTAGCGGGAGCAATGAGCAGTTCTTC.

The CDR3 region has the DNA TGTGCCAGCAGTTTGGCCGGACAGGGGAACACTGAAGCTTTCTTT. Its translation: CASSLAGQGNTEAFF. The rearrangement joins TRBV28 to TRBJ1-1; TRBD1 aligns across 8 bases. CDR1 and CDR2 from the germline V gene are MDHEN and SYDVKM. The CDR3 spans 15 residues. V gave up 3 bases and J gave up 1 base; unmatched junction bases: 4.

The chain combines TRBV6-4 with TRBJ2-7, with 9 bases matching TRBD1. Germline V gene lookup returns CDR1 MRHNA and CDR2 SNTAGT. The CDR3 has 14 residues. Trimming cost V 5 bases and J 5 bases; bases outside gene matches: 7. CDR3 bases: TGTGCCAGCAGTCTCCGGGACAGGGTTCACGAGCAGTACTTC. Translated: CASSLRDRVHEQYF.

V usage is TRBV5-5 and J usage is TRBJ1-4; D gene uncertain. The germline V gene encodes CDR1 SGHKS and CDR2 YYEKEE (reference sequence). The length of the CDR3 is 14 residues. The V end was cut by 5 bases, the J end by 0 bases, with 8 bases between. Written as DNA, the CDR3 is TGTGCCAGCAGTCCCCAGGCAACTAATGAAAAACTGTTTTTT. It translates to CASSPQATNEKLFF. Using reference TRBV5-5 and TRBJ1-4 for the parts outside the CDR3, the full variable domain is DAGVTQSPTHLIKTRGQQVTLRCSPISGHKSVSWYQQVLGQGPQFIFQYYEKEERGRGNFPDRFSARQFPNYSSELNVNALLLGDSALYLCASSPQATNEKLFFGSGTQLSVL.

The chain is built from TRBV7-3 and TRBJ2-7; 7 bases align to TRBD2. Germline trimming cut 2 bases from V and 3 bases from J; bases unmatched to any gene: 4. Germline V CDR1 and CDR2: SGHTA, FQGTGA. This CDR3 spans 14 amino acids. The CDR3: CASSLSPSGYEQYF. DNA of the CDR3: TGTGCCAGCAGCTTATCCCCTAGCGGCTACGAGCAGTACTTC.

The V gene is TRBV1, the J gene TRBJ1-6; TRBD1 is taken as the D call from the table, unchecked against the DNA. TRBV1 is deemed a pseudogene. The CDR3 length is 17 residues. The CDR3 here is CTSSQDDQGAHGSPLHF. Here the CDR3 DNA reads TGCACCAGCAGCCAAGATGACCAAGGGGCCCATGGGTCACCCCTCCACTTT.

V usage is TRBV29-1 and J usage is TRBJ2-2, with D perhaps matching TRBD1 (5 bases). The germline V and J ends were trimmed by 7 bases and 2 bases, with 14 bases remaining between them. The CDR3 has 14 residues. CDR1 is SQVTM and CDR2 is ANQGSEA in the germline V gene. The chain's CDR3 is CSAAVTVNTGELFF. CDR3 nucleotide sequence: TGCAGCGCAGCAGTGACAGTTAACACCGGGGAGCTGTTTTTT.

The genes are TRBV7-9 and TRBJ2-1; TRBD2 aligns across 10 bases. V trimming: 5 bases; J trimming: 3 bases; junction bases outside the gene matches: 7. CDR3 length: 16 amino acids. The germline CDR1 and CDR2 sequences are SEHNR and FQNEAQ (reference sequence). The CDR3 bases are TGTGCCAGCAGCCCACAGCGGGAGGGCCGCTACAATGAGCAGTTCTTC. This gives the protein CASSPQREGRYNEQFF.